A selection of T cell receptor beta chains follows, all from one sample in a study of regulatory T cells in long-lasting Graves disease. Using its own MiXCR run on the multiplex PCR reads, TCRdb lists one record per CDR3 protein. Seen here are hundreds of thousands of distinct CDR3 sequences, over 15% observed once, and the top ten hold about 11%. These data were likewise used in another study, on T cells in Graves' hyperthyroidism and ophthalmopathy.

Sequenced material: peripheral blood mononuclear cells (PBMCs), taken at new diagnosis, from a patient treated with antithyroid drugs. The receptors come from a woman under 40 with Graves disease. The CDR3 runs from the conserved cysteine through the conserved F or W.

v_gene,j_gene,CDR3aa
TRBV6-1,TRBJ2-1,CASTQRGTGNEQFF
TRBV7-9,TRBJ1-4,CASSRGRDPTNEKLFF
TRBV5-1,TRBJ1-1,CASGSDRGGTEAFF
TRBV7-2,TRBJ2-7,CASSPFTGVAYEQYF
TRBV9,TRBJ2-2,CASSVVSGKNTGELFF
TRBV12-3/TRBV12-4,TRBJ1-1,CASVEGQGAIEAFF
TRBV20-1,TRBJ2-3,CSGRGSTDTQYF
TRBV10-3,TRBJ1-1,CASMDRRVREAFF
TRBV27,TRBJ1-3,CASSPLGGGAFGNTIYF
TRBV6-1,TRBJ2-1,CASSTGSGRLSYNEQFF
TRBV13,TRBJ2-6,CASSPWRDSFSGANVLTF
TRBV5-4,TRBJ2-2,CASSALAGVPNTGELFF
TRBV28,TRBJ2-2,CASSLTTGELFF
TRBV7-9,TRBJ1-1,CASSSSGTGVMNTEAFF
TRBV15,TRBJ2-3,CATSREAGFSTDTQYF
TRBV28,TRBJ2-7,CASSTTRSRGYEQYF
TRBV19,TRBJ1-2,CASGAGSWYGYTF
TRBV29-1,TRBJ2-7,CSVEPGPGTYEQYF
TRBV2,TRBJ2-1,CASSEEREQFF
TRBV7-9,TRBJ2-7,CASSPSEDYPYEQYF
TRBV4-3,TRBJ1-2,CASSQTRLGTGGYTF
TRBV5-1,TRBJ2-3,CASSSRVAGVLADTQYF
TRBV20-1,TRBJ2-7,CSARGHGDFSYEQYF
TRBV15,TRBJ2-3,CATRRYGGAKGTTDTQYF
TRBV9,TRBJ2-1,CASSVNPYNEQFF
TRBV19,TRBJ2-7,CASSQGEYEQYF
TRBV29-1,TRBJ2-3,CSIPGTSYGADTQYF
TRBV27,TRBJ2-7,CASSFQYNEQYF
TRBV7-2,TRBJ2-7,CASSFGLEQYF
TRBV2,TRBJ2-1,CSGGFTVGNEQFF
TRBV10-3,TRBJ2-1,CAISGPWIIGSRNEQFF
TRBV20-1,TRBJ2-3,CSAARSTDTQYF
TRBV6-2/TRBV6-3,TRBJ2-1,CAVARTVENNEQFF
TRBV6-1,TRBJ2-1,CASSEREGHGYNEQFF
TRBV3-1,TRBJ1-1,CASTLRGDTEAFF
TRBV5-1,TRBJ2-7,CASSWTSGTYEQYF
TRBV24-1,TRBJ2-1,CATSDLPRASGPSSYNEQFF
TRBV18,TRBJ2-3,CASSPGNTDTQYF
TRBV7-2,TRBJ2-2,CASSSTTSGTGELFF
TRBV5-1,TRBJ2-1,CASNIRGRAHEQFF
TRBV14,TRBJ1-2,CASSQDLPTNYGYTF
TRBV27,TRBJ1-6,CASSRHPPYNSPLHF
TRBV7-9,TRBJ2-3,CASRVHSTDTQYF
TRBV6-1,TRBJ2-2,CASSLTSGGTGELFF
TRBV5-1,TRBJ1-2,CASSSGQFHGYTF
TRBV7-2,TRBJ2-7,CASSPGLAGEGRPYEQYF
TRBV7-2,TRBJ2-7,CASSPPRQNYEQYF
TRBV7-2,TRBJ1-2,CASSVGQSSGYTF
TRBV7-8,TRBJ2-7,CASSLGGSSEQYF
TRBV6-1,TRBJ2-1,CASNTGESYNEQFF
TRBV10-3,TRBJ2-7,CAIGDRGPLSYEQYF
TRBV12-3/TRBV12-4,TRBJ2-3,CASSRLAVSATDTQYF